These 2 T cell receptor beta chains came from one sample sequenced in a study of OX40 agonist ivuxolimab in advanced cancers. Here immunoSEQ multiplex PCR was the method, and the copy in TCRdb shows in-frame clones only, minus some. The table lists tens of thousands of clones, approximately 85% of them singletons. Source: CD4+ or CD8+ T cells sorted from blood, taken in a trial of the OX40 agonist ivuxolimab. The receptors come from an adult with an advanced solid tumor such as melanoma, head and neck, liver or kidney cancer.

This chain connects TRBV6-5 to TRBJ1-5; 8 nucleotides line up with TRBD1. V lost 5 bases, J lost 6 bases, and 6 bases stayed unmatched. The CDR3 has 14 amino acids. Germline loops: CDR1 MNHEY, CDR2 SVGAGI. CDR3 DNA sequence: TGTGCCAGCAGTAAGGACAGGGAAGGTCAGCCCCAGCATTTT. This sequence encodes CASSKDREGQPQHF.

The rearrangement uses TRBV28 and TRBJ2-5, with 7 bases that match TRBD2. J lost 10 bases, V lost 4 bases, and 6 bases had no gene match. CDR3 length: 12 amino acids. Germline V lookup: CDR1 MDHEN, CDR2 SYDVKM. The CDR3 loop reads CASSWTRGDQYF. The CDR3 DNA reads TGTGCCAGCAGTTGGACCCGGGGGGACCAGTACTTC.